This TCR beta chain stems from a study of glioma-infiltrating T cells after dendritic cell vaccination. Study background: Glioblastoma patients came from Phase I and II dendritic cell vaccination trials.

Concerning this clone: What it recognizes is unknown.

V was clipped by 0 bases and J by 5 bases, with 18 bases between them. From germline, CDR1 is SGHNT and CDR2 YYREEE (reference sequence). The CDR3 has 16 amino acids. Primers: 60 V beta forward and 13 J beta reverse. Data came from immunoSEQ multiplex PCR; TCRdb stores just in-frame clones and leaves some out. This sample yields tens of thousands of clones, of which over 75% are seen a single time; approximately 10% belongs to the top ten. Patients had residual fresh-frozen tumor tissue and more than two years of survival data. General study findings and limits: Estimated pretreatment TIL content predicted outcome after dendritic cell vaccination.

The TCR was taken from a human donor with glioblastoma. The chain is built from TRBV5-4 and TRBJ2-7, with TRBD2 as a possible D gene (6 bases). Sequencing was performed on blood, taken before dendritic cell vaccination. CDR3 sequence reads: CASSLAWRGRSHEQYF. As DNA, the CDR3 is TGTGCCAGCAGCTTGGCCTGGAGAGGGAGGTCACACGAGCAGTACTTC.